These T cell receptor beta chains were read from a single sample in a study of neurological immune-mediated disorders. TCRdb used MiXCR to reprocess the 5' RACE reads, holding one entry per CDR3 protein. The data hold some 60,000 distinct CDR3 sequences, with approximately 12% observed a single time. Sequencing used PBMCs. These receptor sequences come from a male donor with HTLV-1-associated myelopathy (HAM/TSP). Each CDR3 is given with its conserved first and last residue. A D gene is named only where the DNA matches it firmly. Expanded clones get a size class; other rows say once, few or many, or leave the size out.

13 many . TRBJ2-2 TRBV5-1 CASSETATGELFF TGCGCCAGCAGCGAAACAGCCACCGGGGAGCTGTTTTTT
12 many . TRBJ2-2 TRBV20-1 CSAPGVTGELFF TGCAGTGCCCCAGGGGTCACCGGGGAGCTGTTTTTT
15 many . TRBJ1-3 TRBV7-6 CASSQNGDAGNTIYF TGTGCCAGCAGCCAAAATGGGGACGCTGGAAACACCATATATTTT
16 many TRBD1 TRBJ1-1 TRBV20-1 CSARDGHRGRDTEAFF TGCAGTGCTAGAGATGGTCACAGGGGGCGAGACACTGAAGCTTTCTTT
13 many . TRBJ2-3 TRBV12-3/TRBV12-4 CASSWGFPDTQYF TGTGCCAGCAGTTGGGGATTTCCAGATACGCAGTATTTT
16 many . TRBJ1-3 TRBV7-2 CASSSGPLGAGNTIYF TGTGCCAGCAGCTCGGGACCGCTGGGAGCTGGAAACACCATATATTTT
14 many TRBD2 TRBJ2-3 TRBV10-3 CAISGLAGGDTQYF TGTGCCATCAGCGGACTAGCGGGGGGGGATACGCAGTATTTT
14 many . TRBJ2-1 TRBV6-5 CASSYQGPNNEQFF TGTGCCAGCAGTTACCAGGGGCCGAACAATGAGCAGTTCTTC
16 once . TRBJ2-3 TRBV20-1 CSAASSQGWSTDTQYF TGCAGTGCGGCATCCTCACAGGGTTGGAGCACAGATACGCAGTATTTT
13 many . TRBJ1-4 TRBV5-1 CASRLGMREKLFF TGCGCCAGCAGGTTAGGGATGCGTGAAAAACTGTTTTTT
12 many . TRBJ2-1 TRBV20-1 CSAREGGNEQFF TGCAGTGCTAGAGAAGGAGGAAATGAGCAGTTCTTC
15 many TRBD1 TRBJ2-1 TRBV11-3 CASSLVGRGLNEQFF TGTGCCAGCAGCTTAGTGGGCAGGGGGCTTAATGAGCAGTTCTTC
11 many . TRBJ2-1 TRBV7-2 CASSLYGQQFF TGTGCCAGCAGCTTATACGGACAGCAGTTCTTC
12 many . TRBJ2-1 TRBV6-2/TRBV6-3 CASRLGQFEQFF TGTGCCAGCAGACTGGGTCAGTTTGAGCAGTTCTTC
16 many . TRBJ2-3 TRBV7-2 CASSPSGIASTDTQYF TGTGCCAGCAGCCCCAGCGGCATAGCTAGCACAGATACGCAGTATTTT
13 many . TRBJ2-5 TRBV24-1 CATSGASQETQYF TGTGCCACCAGTGGGGCCAGCCAAGAGACCCAGTACTTC
15 many . TRBJ2-5 TRBV3-1 CASSQDSGWGETQYF TGTGCCAGCAGCCAAGATTCAGGGTGGGGCGAGACCCAGTACTTC
12 many . TRBJ2-2 TRBV7-9 CASSIYTGELFF TGTGCCAGCAGTATCTACACCGGGGAGCTGTTTTTT
12 many . TRBJ2-5 TRBV7-2 CASSLQRETQYF TGTGCCAGCAGCCTCCAAAGAGAGACCCAGTACTTC
16 many . TRBJ2-5 TRBV12-3/TRBV12-4 CASSSSKGILQETQYF TGTGCCAGCAGTTCCTCCAAAGGGATTTTGCAAGAGACCCAGTACTTC
18 many . TRBJ2-7 TRBV5-1 CASSLPSGRDRGPYEQYF .
12 few . TRBJ1-1 TRBV27 CASSRTGSEAFF TGTGCCAGCAGTCGAACAGGATCCGAAGCTTTCTTT
16 many . TRBJ1-6 TRBV7-6 CASSLAGLSYNSPLHF TGTGCCAGCAGCTTAGCGGGGCTGTCCTATAATTCACCCCTCCACTTT
18 many TRBD1 TRBJ2-6 TRBV5-1 CASSLGTGATSGANVLTF TGCGCCAGCAGCTTGGGCACAGGGGCCACCTCTGGGGCCAACGTCCTGACTTTC
18 many TRBD1 TRBJ1-6 TRBV5-6 CASRTGTGGLPNTSPLHF TGTGCCAGCAGAACCGGGACAGGGGGCCTTCCGAACACATCACCCCTCCACTTT
13 many . TRBJ1-4 TRBV28 CASSRGRVEKLFF TGTGCCAGCAGTAGGGGCAGGGTCGAAAAACTGTTTTTT
15 many TRBD1 TRBJ1-5 TRBV7-2 CASSLDRGLYQPQHF TGTGCCAGCAGTCTCGACAGGGGGCTTTATCAGCCCCAGCATTTT
13 . . TRBJ2-7 TRBV5-1 CASIWDGFYEQYF TGCGCCAGCATCTGGGACGGCTTTTACGAGCAGTACTTC
14 many . TRBJ1-4 TRBV2 CASSEGQLGEKLFF TGTGCCAGCAGTGAAGGTCAACTTGGGGAAAAACTGTTTTTT
14 many . TRBJ1-2 TRBV7-8 CASSLSRPSYGYTF TGTGCCAGCAGCTTATCGCGCCCATCATATGGCTACACCTTC
15 many . TRBJ1-6 TRBV7-6 CASSLMDSNNSPLHF TGTGCCAGCAGCTTGATGGACAGCAATAATTCACCCCTCCACTTT
14 many . TRBJ2-7 TRBV7-2 CASSLGRGSYEQYF TGTGCCAGCAGCTTAGGACGGGGGTCCTACGAGCAGTACTTC
14 many . TRBJ2-7 TRBV5-1 CASSSSTGSYEQYF TGCGCCAGCAGCTCCTCGACAGGATCCTACGAGCAGTACTTC
15 many . TRBJ2-3 TRBV9 CASSPRGDVTDTQYF TGTGCCAGCAGCCCACGAGGAGATGTCACAGATACGCAGTATTTT
17 many . TRBJ2-5 TRBV7-8 CASSPMGTRNYQETQYF TGTGCCAGCAGCCCGATGGGGACACGAAACTACCAAGAGACCCAGTACTTC
17 many TRBD1 TRBJ2-5 TRBV6-5 CASTQRRGGQGQETQYF TGTGCCAGCACCCAACGGAGGGGGGGACAGGGACAAGAGACCCAGTACTTC
12 . . TRBJ2-7 TRBV10-3 CAISGQYYEQYF TGTGCCATCTCGGGTCAGTACTACGAGCAGTACTTC
17 many . TRBJ2-1 TRBV4-3 CASSQFTRGSTYNEQFF TGCGCCAGCAGCCAATTTACTAGGGGGTCTACCTACAATGAGCAGTTCTTC
14 many TRBD1 TRBJ1-1 TRBV5-1 CASSGTGTGREAFF TGCGCCAGCAGCGGCACGGGGACAGGCCGTGAAGCTTTCTTT
12 many . TRBJ2-1 TRBV15 CATSRDWAGKFF TGTGCCACCAGCAGAGATTGGGCAGGTAAATTCTTC
12 many . TRBJ2-1 TRBV20-1 CSATFPGRYSFF TGCAGTGCTACCTTCCCAGGGCGGTACTCGTTCTTC
14 few . TRBJ1-4 TRBV6-6 CASRGGATNEKLFF TGTGCCAGCAGAGGGGGTGCAACTAATGAAAAACTGTTTTTT
14 many . TRBJ2-5 TRBV5-5 CASSWEQGGETQYF TGTGCCAGCAGCTGGGAACAGGGAGGAGAGACCCAGTACTTC
18 many TRBD1 TRBJ1-2 TRBV10-3 CAISEEGTGARRNYGYTF TGTGCCATCAGTGAAGAGGGGACAGGGGCACGCCGGAACTATGGCTACACCTTC
15 . . TRBJ2-7 TRBV28 CASSAPGFAPYEQYF TGTGCCAGCAGTGCTCCGGGGTTTGCCCCGTACGAGCAGTACTTC
13 many TRBD1 TRBJ2-7 TRBV5-1 CASSVKGAYEQYF TGCGCCAGCAGTGTAAAGGGGGCATATGAGCAGTACTTC
14 many . TRBJ2-7 TRBV12-3/TRBV12-4 CASKWTESSYEQYF TGTGCCAGCAAGTGGACGGAGAGCTCCTACGAGCAGTACTTC
13 many . TRBJ2-7 TRBV6-5 CASRLTLRNEQYF TGTGCCAGCAGACTAACCCTAAGGAACGAGCAGTACTTC
13 . TRBD1 TRBJ1-2 TRBV5-1 CASIPRDSYGYTF TGCGCCAGCATCCCCCGGGACAGCTATGGCTACACCTTC
16 many TRBD1 TRBJ1-4 TRBV9 CASSVEQGATNEKLFF TGTGCCAGCAGCGTAGAACAGGGGGCAACTAATGAAAAACTGTTTTTT
13 many . TRBJ2-5 TRBV10-3 CAIRSGYQETQYF TGTGCCATCAGATCAGGGTACCAAGAGACCCAGTACTTC
11 few . TRBJ2-7 TRBV5-1 CASSLGPEQYF TGCGCCAGCAGCCTGGGACCCGAGCAGTACTTC
14 many . TRBJ1-6 TRBV29-1 CSVKEQGRNSPLHF TGCAGCGTAAAAGAGCAGGGAAGGAATTCACCCCTCCACTTT
16 many TRBD1 TRBJ2-1 TRBV6-5 CASSYSTGASYNEQFF TGTGCCAGCAGTTACTCAACAGGGGCCTCCTACAATGAGCAGTTCTTC
12 many . TRBJ2-3 TRBV27 CATARGTDTQYF TGTGCCACCGCGCGGGGCACAGATACGCAGTATTTT
14 few TRBD2 TRBJ2-5 TRBV18 CASSPLSGGETQYF TGTGCCAGCTCACCACTAAGCGGGGGGGAGACCCAGTACTTC
12 many . TRBJ2-7 TRBV29-1 CSVELQGYEQYF TGCAGCGTTGAACTACAGGGCTACGAGCAGTACTTC
14 many TRBD1 TRBJ1-1 TRBV6-5 CASSHTGGVVEAFF TGTGCCAGCAGCCACACAGGGGGAGTCGTTGAAGCTTTCTTT